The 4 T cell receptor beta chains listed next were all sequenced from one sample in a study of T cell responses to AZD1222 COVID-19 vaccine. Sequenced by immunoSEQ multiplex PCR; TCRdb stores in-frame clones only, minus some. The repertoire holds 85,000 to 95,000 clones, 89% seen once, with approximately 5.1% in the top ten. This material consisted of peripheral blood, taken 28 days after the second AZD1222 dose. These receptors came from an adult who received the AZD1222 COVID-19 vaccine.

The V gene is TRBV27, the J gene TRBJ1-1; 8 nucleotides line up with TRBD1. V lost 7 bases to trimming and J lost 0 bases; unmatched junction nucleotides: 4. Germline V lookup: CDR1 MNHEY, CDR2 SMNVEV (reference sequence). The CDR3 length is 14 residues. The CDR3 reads CASTHRGVNTEAFF. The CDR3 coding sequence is TGTGCCAGCACCCACAGGGGGGTGAACACTGAAGCTTTCTTT.

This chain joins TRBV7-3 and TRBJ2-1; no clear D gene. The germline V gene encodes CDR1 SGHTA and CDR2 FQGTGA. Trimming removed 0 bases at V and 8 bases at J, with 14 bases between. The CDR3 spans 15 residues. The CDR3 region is CASSLTGRAGDEQFF. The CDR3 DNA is TGTGCCAGCAGCTTAACGGGCCGGGCTGGCGATGAGCAGTTCTTC.

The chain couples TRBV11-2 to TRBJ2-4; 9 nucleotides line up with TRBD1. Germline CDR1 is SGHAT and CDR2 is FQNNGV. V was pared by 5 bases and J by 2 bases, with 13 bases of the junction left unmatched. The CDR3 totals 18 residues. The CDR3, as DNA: TGTGCCAGCAGCACGATTAGGGGGGGACAGGGCCCCAAAAACATTCAGTACTTC. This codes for CASSTIRGGQGPKNIQYF.

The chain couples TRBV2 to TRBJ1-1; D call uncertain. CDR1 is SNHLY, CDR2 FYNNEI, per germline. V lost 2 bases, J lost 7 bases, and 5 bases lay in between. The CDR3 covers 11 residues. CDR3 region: CASSERSEAFF. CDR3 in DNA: TGTGCCAGCAGTGAACGAAGTGAAGCTTTCTTT. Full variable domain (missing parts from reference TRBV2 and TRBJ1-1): EPEVTQTPSHQVTQMGQEVILRCVPISNHLYFYWYRQILGQKVEFLVSFYNNEISEKSEIFDDQFSVERPDGSNFTLKIRSTKLEDSAMYFCASSERSEAFFGQGTRLTVV.